Shown below are 18 T cell receptor beta chains from a single sample sequenced in a study of vaccination effects on CD4 cells after COVID-19. Following a roughly eleven-day culture, CD4+ T cells were purified. From March to December 2020, the person had a SARS-CoV-2 infection that was confirmed by PCR. Vaccine administered to participants consisted of two doses of either BNT162b2 or mRNA-1273. Antigens of these TCRs are unknown. Data came from immunoSEQ multiplex PCR; TCRdb stores just in-frame clones and leaves some out. The top ten hold 5% to 7.5% of the sample, which has nearly 35,000 clones, roughly 75% seen once. Sequences were derived from CD4+ T cells from PBMCs cultured without peptide, sampled after COVID-19 vaccination. These receptors all come from a human donor who had a prior SARS-CoV-2 infection.

The gene calls are TRBV3-1 (or the pseudogene TRBV3-2) and TRBJ2-7; maybe TRBD1 (6 bases). Trimming stripped 5 bases from V and 5 bases from J, with 10 bases between. Germline V gene data show CDR1 as LGHDT and CDR2 as YNNKEL (reference sequence). The CDR3 extends over 12 amino acids. CDR3 sequence (DNA): TGTGCCAGCAGCAAAAGGACAGACGAGCAGTACTTC. Amino acid sequence: CASSKRTDEQYF.

V gene TRBV25-1 combines with J gene TRBJ2-1, with 10 bases matching TRBD2. After removal of 6 bases from V and 2 bases from J, the junction contained 4 bases not matched to a gene. The CDR3 contains 15 residues. CDR1 and CDR2 (germline): MGHDK, SYGVNS. CDR3 region: CASSPGLAAYNEQFF. As DNA, the CDR3 is TGTGCCAGCAGCCCCGGACTAGCGGCCTACAATGAGCAGTTCTTC.

This clone has a handful of counts. V usage is TRBV11-3 and J usage is TRBJ1-1; no clear D gene. Germline assignment: CDR1 SGHNT and CDR2 YENEEA. The CDR3 is 13 amino acids. V was cut by 6 bases and J by 0 bases, with 8 bases left in between. In DNA form, the CDR3 reads TGTGCCAGCAGGCCTATTATGAACACTGAAGCTTTCTTT. It is translated as CASRPIMNTEAFF. The entire variable domain, with the rest obtained from reference TRBV11-3 and TRBJ1-1, is as follows: EAGVVQSPRYKIIEKKQPVAFWCNPISGHNTLYWYLQNLGQGPELLIRYENEEAVDDSQLPKDRFSAERLKGVDSTLKIQPAELGDSAVYLCASRPIMNTEAFFGQGTRLTVV.

This chain links TRBV5-1 with TRBJ1-3; 9 bases are shared with TRBD1. This CDR3 region has 15 residues. V was clipped by 5 bases and J by 0 bases; unmatched bases: 3. Germline assignment: CDR1 SGHRS and CDR2 YFSETQ. CDR3 amino acids: CASRQGAASGNTIYF. The CDR3 coding sequence is TGCGCCAGCAGACAGGGGGCTGCCTCTGGAAACACCATATATTTT.

This clone was observed a handful of times. The V call is TRBV3-1 (or the pseudogene TRBV3-2), the J call TRBJ2-1; the D is unclear. Germline assignment: CDR1 LGHDT and CDR2 YNNKEL (reference sequence). CDR3 length: 14 residues. The V end lost 1 base, the J end lost 4 bases, and 8 bases lay between the germline ends. The CDR3 here is CASSQVAPYNEQFF. The CDR3 coding sequence is TGTGCCAGCAGCCAAGTCGCCCCTTACAATGAGCAGTTCTTC.

This chain uses TRBV30 with TRBJ2-1, with 9 bases that match TRBD2. The CDR3 has 14 amino acids. Germline trimming cut 4 bases from V and 4 bases from J; bases unmatched to any gene: 5. In germline, CDR1 is GTSNPN, CDR2 SVGIG (reference sequence). The CDR3 coding sequence is TGTGCCTGGACTGGGACTAGCAGATACAATGAGCAGTTCTTC. Protein sequence: CAWTGTSRYNEQFF. Variable domain in full (rest from reference TRBV30 and TRBJ2-1): SQTIHQWPATLVQPVGSPLSLECTVEGTSNPNLYWYRQAAGRGLQLLFYSVGIGQISSEVPQNLSASRPQDRQFILSSKKLLLSDSGFYLCAWTGTSRYNEQFFGPGTRLTVL.

The V and J genes are TRBV18 and TRBJ1-4; the D is unclear. CDR3 size: 14 residues. The V gene's germline CDR1 is KGHSH and CDR2 LQKENI. V lost 2 bases to trimming and J lost 2 bases, with 6 bases between them. The CDR3 DNA reads as TGTGCCAGCTCACCATCCGGTACTAATGAAAAACTGTTTTTT. Translating it yields CASSPSGTNEKLFF.

The chain joins TRBV27 to TRBJ2-2; 12 nucleotides match TRBD2. The CDR3 sequence is 15 residues long. V was clipped by 5 bases and J by 4 bases; unmatched bases: 2. The germline V gene has CDR1 MNHEY and CDR2 SMNVEV (reference sequence). CDR3 protein: CASSRLAGATGELFF. The CDR3 DNA follows: TGTGCCAGCAGTCGACTAGCGGGAGCCACCGGGGAGCTGTTTTTT.

The V and J genes are TRBV4-1 and TRBJ2-1, with 11 bases lining up with TRBD2. J gave up 4 bases and V 1 base, and 9 bases lay outside the gene matches. The CDR3 length is 18 residues. Germline lookup yields CDR1 MGHRA and CDR2 YSYEKL. The CDR3, as DNA: TGCGCCAGCAGCCAAGGACTAACGGGACTAGCGGTATACAATGAGCAGTTCTTC. It encodes CASSQGLTGLAVYNEQFF.

The gene calls are TRBV12-3 or TRBV12-4 and TRBJ2-2; 7 nucleotides align to TRBD2. This CDR3 has 13 amino acids. V shed 3 bases, J shed 8 bases, and the junction held 3 bases outside the gene matches. The CDR3 reads CASSFVRGGELFF. For the CDR3, the DNA is TGTGCCAGCAGTTTTGTGCGGGGGGGGGAGCTGTTTTTT.

The J gene is TRBJ1-1, the V gene TRBV30; D may be TRBD1 (6 bases). V lost 4 bases, J lost 0 bases, and 24 bases lay in between. Germline lookup yields CDR1 GTSNPN and CDR2 SVGIG (reference sequence). The CDR3 totals 18 residues. As DNA, the CDR3 is TGTGCCTGGACCCCCACTCGACAGGTTGGGATGGTGAACACTGAAGCTTTCTTT. It codes for CAWTPTRQVGMVNTEAFF.

The J gene is TRBJ1-3, the V gene TRBV7-2; D call uncertain. From germline, CDR1 is SGHTA and CDR2 FQGNSA. The ends were cut back, 4 bases at V and 0 bases at J, with 7 bases in the middle. The CDR3 has 14 residues. CDR3 amino acids: CASSSDSSGNTIYF. The DNA for the CDR3 is TGTGCCAGCAGCTCAGACTCCTCTGGAAACACCATATATTTT.

J is TRBJ2-2 and V is TRBV9, with a tentative D call TRBD2 (7 bases). The V and J ends lost 2 bases and 1 base respectively, with 12 bases between them. The CDR3 has 16 residues. In germline, CDR1 is SGDLS, CDR2 YYNGEE. As DNA, the CDR3 is TGTGCCAGCAGCGTCCGGGGGGACAAGAACACCGGGGAGCTGTTTTTT. It specifies CASSVRGDKNTGELFF.

This chain connects TRBV11-2 to TRBJ2-5; D might be TRBD2 (6 bases). Trimming removed 0 bases from V and 7 bases from J, with 9 bases in between. Germline lookup yields CDR1 SGHAT and CDR2 FQNNGV. The CDR3 totals 13 residues. CDR3 sequence: CASSLDMEGTQYF. The CDR3 nucleotides are TGTGCCAGCAGCTTAGATATGGAGGGGACCCAGTACTTC.

The chain uses TRBV5-4 and TRBJ2-7; TRBD2 matches at 7 bases. Looked up from germline, CDR1 is SGHNT and CDR2 is YYREEE (reference sequence). The CDR3 spans 14 residues. The V segment lost 0 bases and the J segment 1 base; nucleotides outside the gene matches: 1. In DNA, the CDR3 is TGTGCCAGCAGCTTGGGCGGGAGATCCTACGAGCAGTACTTC. Translation gives CASSLGGRSYEQYF.

The chain employs TRBV6-6 and TRBJ1-2; 8 bases agree with TRBD1. V dropped 2 bases and J dropped 4; count of bases not matched to a gene: 3. Germline V lookup: CDR1 MNHNY, CDR2 SVGAGI (reference sequence). The CDR3 contains 14 residues. This CDR3 reads CASSYGGQGYGYTF. The CDR3 DNA is TGTGCCAGCAGTTACGGTGGACAGGGCTATGGCTACACCTTC.

This clone was seen a few times. The chain couples TRBV2 to TRBJ2-7; 11 nucleotides match TRBD2. Looked up from germline, CDR1 is SNHLY and CDR2 is FYNNEI. The CDR3 spans 16 residues. V lost 5 bases and J lost 7; bases outside the gene matches: 13. The CDR3 DNA reads TGTGCCAGCAGTCGTAGTAGCGGGAGGGCCTATGGGGAGCAGTACTTC. Translating it yields CASSRSSGRAYGEQYF.

This rearrangement joins TRBV5-4 to TRBJ1-3, with TRBD1 as a possible D gene (5 bases). The CDR3 loop spans 14 amino acids. The germline gives CDR1 SGHNT, CDR2 YYREEE (reference sequence). V shed 1 base and J shed 4 bases, with 9 bases lying between them. In nucleotides, the CDR3 is TGTGCCAGCAGCTTGAGGGGAATCGGAAACACCATATATTTT. This encodes CASSLRGIGNTIYF.